This T cell receptor beta chain was recovered during a study of CD8 T cell repertoires and HIV-1 epitope variants. The V and J ends lost 3 bases and 4 bases respectively, with 9 bases between them. Per germline, CDR1 SEHNR and CDR2 FQNEAQ (reference sequence). This CDR3 is 13 amino acids long. In the case of this clone: Its matching antigen is unknown.

The table came from immunoSEQ multiplex PCR; TCRdb's copy has only in-frame clones and leaves some out. This sample has over 5,500 clones, with just under 65% found just once. The V and J genes are TRBV7-9 and TRBJ1-2; D is unclear. Material for sequencing was cultured CD8+ T cells derived from PBMCs. This clonotype was sampled from a male donor with HIV. CDR3 loop: CASSFGQSYGYTF. CDR3 sequence (DNA): TGTGCCAGCAGCTTTGGGCAGAGCTATGGCTACACCTTC.